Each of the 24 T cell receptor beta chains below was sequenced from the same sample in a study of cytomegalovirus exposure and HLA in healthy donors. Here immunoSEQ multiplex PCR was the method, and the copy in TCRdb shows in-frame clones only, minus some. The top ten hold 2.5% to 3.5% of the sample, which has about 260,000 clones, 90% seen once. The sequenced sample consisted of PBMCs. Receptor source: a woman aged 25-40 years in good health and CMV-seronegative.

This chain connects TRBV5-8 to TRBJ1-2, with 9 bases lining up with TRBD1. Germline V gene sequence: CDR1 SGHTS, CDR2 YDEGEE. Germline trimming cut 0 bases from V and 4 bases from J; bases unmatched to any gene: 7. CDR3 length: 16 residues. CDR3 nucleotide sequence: TGTGCCAGCAGCTTGGTGCGACAGGGGGAGAGCTATGGCTACACCTTC. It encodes CASSLVRQGESYGYTF.

CDR3 amino acids: CASSLATGGNQPQHF. CDR3 DNA sequence: TGTGCCAGCAGCTTAGCCACGGGGGGCAATCAGCCCCAGCATTTT. The chain couples TRBV7-9 to TRBJ1-5; TRBD1 is a possible D gene (5 bases). V shed 0 bases and J shed 2 bases, with 8 bases lying between them. Germline CDR1 and CDR2: SEHNR and FQNEAQ (reference sequence). The CDR3 is 15 amino acids.

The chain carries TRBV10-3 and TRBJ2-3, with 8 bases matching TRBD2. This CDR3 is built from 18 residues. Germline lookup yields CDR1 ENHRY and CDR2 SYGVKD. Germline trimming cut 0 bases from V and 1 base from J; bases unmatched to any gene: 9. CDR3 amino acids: CAISESLLASGRTDTQYF. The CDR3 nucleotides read TGTGCCATCAGTGAGTCGCTTTTGGCTAGCGGGCGCACAGATACGCAGTATTTT.

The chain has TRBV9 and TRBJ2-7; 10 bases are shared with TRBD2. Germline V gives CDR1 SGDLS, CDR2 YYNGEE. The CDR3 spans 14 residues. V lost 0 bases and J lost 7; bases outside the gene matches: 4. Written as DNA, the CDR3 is TGTGCCAGCAGCGTAGAGCGGGAGGGTGAAGAGCAGTACTTC. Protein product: CASSVEREGEEQYF.

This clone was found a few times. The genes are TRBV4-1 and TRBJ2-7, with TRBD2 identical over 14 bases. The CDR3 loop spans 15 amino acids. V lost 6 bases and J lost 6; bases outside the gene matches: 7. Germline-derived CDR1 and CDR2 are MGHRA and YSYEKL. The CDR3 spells CASRQPGLAGVEQYF. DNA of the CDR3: TGCGCCAGCAGGCAGCCGGGACTAGCGGGAGTCGAGCAGTACTTC.

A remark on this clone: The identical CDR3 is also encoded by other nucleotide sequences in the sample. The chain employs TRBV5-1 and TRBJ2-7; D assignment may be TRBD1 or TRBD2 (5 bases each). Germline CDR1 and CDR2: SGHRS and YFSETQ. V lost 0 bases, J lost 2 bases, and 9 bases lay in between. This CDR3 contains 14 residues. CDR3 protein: CASSLGQGAYEQYF. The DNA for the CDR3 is TGCGCCAGCAGCTTGGGGCAGGGAGCCTACGAGCAGTACTTC.

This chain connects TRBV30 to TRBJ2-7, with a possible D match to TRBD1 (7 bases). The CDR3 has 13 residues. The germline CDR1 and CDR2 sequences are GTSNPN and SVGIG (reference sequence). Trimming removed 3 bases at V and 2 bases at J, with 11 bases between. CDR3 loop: CAWSAGQTYEQYF. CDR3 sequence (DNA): TGTGCCTGGAGCGCGGGACAGACCTACGAGCAGTACTTC.

The CDR3 region is CASSPSSGTSTDTQYF. CDR3 nucleotides: TGTGCCAGCAGCCCTTCTAGCGGCACTAGCACAGATACGCAGTATTTT. The genes are TRBV7-9 and TRBJ2-3; TRBD2 aligns across 7 bases. J was trimmed by 0 bases and V by 5 bases; bases with no gene match: 8. The length of the CDR3 is 16 residues. Germline CDR1 reads SEHNR; CDR2 reads FQNEAQ (reference sequence). The full variable domain, rest sourced from reference TRBV7-9 and TRBJ2-3, is DTGVSQNPRHKITKRGQNVTFRCDPISEHNRLYWYRQTLGQGPEFLTYFQNEAQLEKSRLLSDRFSAERPKGSFSTLEIQRTEQGDSAMYLCASSPSSGTSTDTQYFGPGTRLTVL.

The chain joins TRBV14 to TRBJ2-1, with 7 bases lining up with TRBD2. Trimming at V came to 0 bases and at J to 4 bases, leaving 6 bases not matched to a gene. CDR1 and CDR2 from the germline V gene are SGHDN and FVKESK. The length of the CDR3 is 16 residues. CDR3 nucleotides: TGTGCCAGCAGCCAAGAAGCGGGACTACCGTACAATGAGCAGTTCTTC. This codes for CASSQEAGLPYNEQFF. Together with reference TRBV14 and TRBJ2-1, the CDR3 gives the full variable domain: EAGVTQFPSHSVIEKGQTVTLRCDPISGHDNLYWYRRVMGKEIKFLLHFVKESKQDESGMPNNRFLAERTGGTYSTLKVQPAELEDSGVYFCASSQEAGLPYNEQFFGPGTRLTVL.

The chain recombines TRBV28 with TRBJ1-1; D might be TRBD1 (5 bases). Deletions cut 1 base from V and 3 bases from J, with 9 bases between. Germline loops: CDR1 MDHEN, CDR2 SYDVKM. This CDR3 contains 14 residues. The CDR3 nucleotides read TGTGCCAGCAGTTTATTCAGGGCTGACACTGAAGCTTTCTTT. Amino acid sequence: CASSLFRADTEAFF.

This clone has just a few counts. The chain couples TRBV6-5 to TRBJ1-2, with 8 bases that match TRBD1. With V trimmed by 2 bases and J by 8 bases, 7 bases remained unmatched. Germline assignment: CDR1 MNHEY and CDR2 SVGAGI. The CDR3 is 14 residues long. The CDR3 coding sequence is TGTGCCAGCAGTTACGTAGACAGGGGTGGAGGCTACACCTTC. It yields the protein CASSYVDRGGGYTF.

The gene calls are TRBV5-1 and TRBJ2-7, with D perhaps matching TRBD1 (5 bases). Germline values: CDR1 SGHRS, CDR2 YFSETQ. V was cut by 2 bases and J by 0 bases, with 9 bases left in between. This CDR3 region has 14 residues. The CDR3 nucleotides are TGCGCCAGCAGCTTACAGGCTAGCTCCTACGAGCAGTACTTC. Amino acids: CASSLQASSYEQYF.

As DNA, the CDR3 is TGTGCCAGCAGTAGCTGGGACAGGTCGAACGAGCAGTACTTC. Its translation is CASSSWDRSNEQYF. The chain carries TRBV6-1 and TRBJ2-7; TRBD1 matches at 8 bases. Germline values: CDR1 MNHNS, CDR2 SASEGT. Unmatched junction bases numbered 8, after V lost 5 bases and J lost 5 bases. The CDR3 runs 14 residues.

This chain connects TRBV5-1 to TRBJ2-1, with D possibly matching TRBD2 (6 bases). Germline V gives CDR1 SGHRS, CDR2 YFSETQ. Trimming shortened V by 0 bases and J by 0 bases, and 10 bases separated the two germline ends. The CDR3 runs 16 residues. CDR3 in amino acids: CASSLAGLSSYNEQFF. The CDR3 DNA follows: TGCGCCAGCAGCTTGGCGGGACTGAGCTCCTACAATGAGCAGTTCTTC.

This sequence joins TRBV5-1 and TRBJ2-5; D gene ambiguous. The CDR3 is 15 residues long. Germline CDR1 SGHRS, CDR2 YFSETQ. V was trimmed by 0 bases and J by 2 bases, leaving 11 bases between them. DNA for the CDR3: TGCGCCAGCAGCTTGGCTGGGCTTCAGCAAGAGACCCAGTACTTC. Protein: CASSLAGLQQETQYF.

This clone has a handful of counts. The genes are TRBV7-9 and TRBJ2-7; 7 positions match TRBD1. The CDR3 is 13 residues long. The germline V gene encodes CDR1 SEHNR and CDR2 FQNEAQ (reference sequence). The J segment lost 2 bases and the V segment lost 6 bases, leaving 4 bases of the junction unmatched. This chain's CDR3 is CASRSGQAYEQYF. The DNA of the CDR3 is TGTGCCAGCAGATCCGGACAGGCCTACGAGCAGTACTTC.

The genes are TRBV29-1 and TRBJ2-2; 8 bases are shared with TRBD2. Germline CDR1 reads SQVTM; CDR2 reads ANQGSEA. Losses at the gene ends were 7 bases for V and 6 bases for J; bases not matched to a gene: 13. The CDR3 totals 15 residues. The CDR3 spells CSALDPAGDAGELFF. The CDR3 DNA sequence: TGCAGCGCCCTTGATCCAGCGGGAGACGCCGGGGAGCTGTTTTTT.

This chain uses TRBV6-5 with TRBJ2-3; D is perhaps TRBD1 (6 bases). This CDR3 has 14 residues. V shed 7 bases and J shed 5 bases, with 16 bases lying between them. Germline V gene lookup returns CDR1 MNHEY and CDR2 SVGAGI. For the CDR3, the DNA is TGTGCCAGCACCAATGATAGGGGGTTAGATACGCAGTATTTT. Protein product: CASTNDRGLDTQYF.

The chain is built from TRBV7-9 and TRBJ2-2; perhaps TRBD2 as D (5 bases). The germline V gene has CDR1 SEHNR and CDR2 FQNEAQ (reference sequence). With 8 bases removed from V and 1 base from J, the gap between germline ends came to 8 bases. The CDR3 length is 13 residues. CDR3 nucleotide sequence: TGTGCCAGCCCACGGGAGAACACCGGGGAGCTGTTTTTT. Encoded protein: CASPRENTGELFF.

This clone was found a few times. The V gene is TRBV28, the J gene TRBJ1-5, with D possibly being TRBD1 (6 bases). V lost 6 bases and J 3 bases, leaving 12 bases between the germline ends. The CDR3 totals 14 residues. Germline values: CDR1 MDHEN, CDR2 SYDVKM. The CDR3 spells CASRSTGTNQPQHF. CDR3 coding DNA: TGTGCCAGCAGAAGCACAGGGACCAATCAGCCCCAGCATTTT. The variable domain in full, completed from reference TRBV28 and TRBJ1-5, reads DVKVTQSSRYLVKRTGEKVFLECVQDMDHENMFWYRQDPGLGLRLIYFSYDVKMKEKGDIPEGYSVSREKKERFSLILESASTNQTSMYLCASRSTGTNQPQHFGDGTRLSIL.

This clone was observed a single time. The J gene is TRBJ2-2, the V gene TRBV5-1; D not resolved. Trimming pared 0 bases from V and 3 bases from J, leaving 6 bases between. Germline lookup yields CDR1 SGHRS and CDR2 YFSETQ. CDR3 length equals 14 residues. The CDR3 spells CASSLDGDTGELFF. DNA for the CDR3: TGCGCCAGCAGCTTGGATGGAGACACCGGGGAGCTGTTTTTT.

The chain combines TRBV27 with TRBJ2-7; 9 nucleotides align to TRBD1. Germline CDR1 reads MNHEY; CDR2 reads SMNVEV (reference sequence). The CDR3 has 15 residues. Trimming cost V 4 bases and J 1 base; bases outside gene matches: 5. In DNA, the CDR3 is TGTGCCAGCAGTTATCAGGGGACAGGGTCCTACGAGCAGTACTTC. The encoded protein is CASSYQGTGSYEQYF.

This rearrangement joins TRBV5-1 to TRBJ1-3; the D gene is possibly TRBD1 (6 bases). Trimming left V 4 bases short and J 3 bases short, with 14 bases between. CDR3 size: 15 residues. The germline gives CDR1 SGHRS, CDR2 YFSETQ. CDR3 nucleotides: TGCGCCAGCAGCACTGGACAGAGCTTTGGAAACACCATATATTTT. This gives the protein CASSTGQSFGNTIYF.

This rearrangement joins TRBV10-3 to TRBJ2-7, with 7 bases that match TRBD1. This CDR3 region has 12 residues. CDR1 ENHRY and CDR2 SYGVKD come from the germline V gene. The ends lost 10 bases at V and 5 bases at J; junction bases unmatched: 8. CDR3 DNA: TGTGCCACCCGGGACAGCTCTGACGAGCAGTACTTC. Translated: CATRDSSDEQYF.